This passage covers 26 T cell receptor beta chains from one sample sequenced in a study of blood T cell repertoires in COVID-19. Assay: immunoSEQ multiplex PCR; the TCRdb copy retains only in-frame clones and omits some. The sample yields 81,000 or so clones, roughly 90% seen once. Sequenced: peripheral blood. Receptors were obtained from a man between 65 and 79 years old with active or convalescent COVID-19.

This sequence joins TRBV30 and TRBJ1-4; D is ambiguous. V was cut by 1 base and J by 5 bases, with 11 bases left in between. The CDR3 length is 14 residues. The germline V gene encodes CDR1 GTSNPN and CDR2 SVGIG (reference sequence). CDR3 in DNA: TGTGCCTGGAGTGCAGCACAGACAAATGAAAAACTGTTTTTT. Translated: CAWSAAQTNEKLFF.

V is TRBV15 and J is TRBJ1-5; TRBD1 agrees at 9 bases. The CDR3 spans 14 residues. The junction had 12 bases not matched to a gene; V was cut back by 6 bases and J by 12 bases. The germline V gene has CDR1 LNHNV and CDR2 YYDKDF (reference sequence). The CDR3 reads CATRPGQGRGVQHF. CDR3 in DNA: TGTGCCACCAGGCCTGGACAGGGGAGAGGGGTCCAGCATTTT.

The rearrangement uses TRBV6-5 and TRBJ2-7; maybe TRBD2 (7 bases). CDR1 is MNHEY, CDR2 SVGAGI, per germline. This CDR3 contains 16 residues. The V end was cut by 4 bases, the J end by 6 bases, with 22 bases between. CDR3 coding DNA: TGTGCCAGCAGTTCCTGGGGGGGGGCGGGCAGCGGCGAGCAGTACTTC. Translated: CASSSWGGAGSGEQYF.

V usage is TRBV6-6 and J usage is TRBJ1-5; 8 bases match TRBD1. The J segment lost 4 bases and the V segment lost 2 bases, leaving 1 base of the junction unmatched. This CDR3 spans 14 amino acids. Germline V gives CDR1 MNHNY, CDR2 SVGAGI (reference sequence). CDR3 protein: CASSYDRGNQPQHF. The CDR3 DNA reads as TGTGCCAGCAGTTACGACAGGGGTAATCAGCCCCAGCATTTT.

The chain recombines TRBV30 with TRBJ1-1; D may be TRBD1 (6 bases). The CDR3 has 12 residues. The germline V gene encodes CDR1 GTSNPN and CDR2 SVGIG (reference sequence). V shed 4 bases and J shed 6 bases, with 12 bases lying between them. The CDR3 sequence: CAWTQGSSEAFF. CDR3 in DNA: TGTGCCTGGACACAGGGTTCCTCTGAAGCTTTCTTT.

The chain recombines TRBV2 with TRBJ1-5; TRBD1 matches at 7 bases. Per germline, CDR1 SNHLY and CDR2 FYNNEI. There are 14 residues in the CDR3. The J segment lost 1 base and the V segment lost 7 bases, leaving 4 bases of the junction unmatched. Here the CDR3 reads CASTGQASNQPQHF. The CDR3 DNA sequence: TGTGCCAGCACCGGACAGGCAAGCAATCAGCCCCAGCATTTT.

DNA for the CDR3: TGTGCCAGCAGTGATAGAGCGGGGGGGCGCAATGAGCAGTTCTTC. It is translated as CASSDRAGGRNEQFF. The chain links TRBV2 to TRBJ2-1; 10 positions match TRBD2. Per the germline V gene, CDR1 is SNHLY and CDR2 is FYNNEI. The junction had 5 bases not matched to a gene; V was cut back by 3 bases and J by 6 bases. This CDR3 is built from 15 residues.

The chain employs TRBV24-1 and TRBJ1-1; D ambiguous. This CDR3 spans 15 amino acids. Trimming pared 9 bases from V and 1 base from J, leaving 17 bases between. CDR1 is KGHDR and CDR2 is SFDVKD in the germline V gene. The DNA of the CDR3 is TGTGCCACCGCTTCGAGCACAGACCCGAACACTGAAGCTTTCTTT. Residues: CATASSTDPNTEAFF.

The chain recombines TRBV7-6 with TRBJ2-1, with 11 nucleotides matching TRBD2. J lost 3 bases, V lost 4 bases, and 5 bases had no gene match. Germline CDR1 SGHVS, CDR2 FNYEAQ. This CDR3 region has 16 residues. The CDR3 reads CASSSLTSGDYNEQFF. CDR3 DNA: TGTGCCAGCAGCTCCCTGACTAGCGGGGACTACAATGAGCAGTTCTTC.

The V gene is TRBV7-5, the J gene TRBJ1-5; TRBD1 was called by the table and not checked on the DNA. TRBV7-5 is assigned pseudogene status. This CDR3 comprises 17 residues. The CDR3 region is CARRTRDRGPSNQPQHF. CDR3 DNA: TGTGCCAGAAGGACTCGAGACAGGGGGCCCAGCAATCAGCCCCAGCATTTT.

The V call is TRBV19, the J call TRBJ2-7; possible D gene TRBD1, 6 bases. Between the trimmed V and J ends, which lost 6 bases and 2 bases, there was a span of 11 bases. This CDR3 region has 13 residues. The germline gives CDR1 LNHDA, CDR2 SQIVND (reference sequence). The CDR3 coding sequence is TGTGCCAGTAGACGACAGGATACCTACGAGCAGTACTTC. Its translation is CASRRQDTYEQYF. Full variable domain (outside the CDR3, taken from reference TRBV19 and TRBJ2-7): DGGITQSPKYLFRKEGQNVTLSCEQNLNHDAMYWYRQDPGQGLRLIYYSQIVNDFQKGDIAEGYSVSREKKESFPLTVTSAQKNPTAFYLCASRRQDTYEQYFGPGTRLTVT.

The chain carries TRBV10-3 and TRBJ1-3; 7 bases line up with TRBD1. Germline V gives CDR1 ENHRY, CDR2 SYGVKD. Unmatched junction bases numbered 9, after V lost 3 bases and J lost 4 bases. The CDR3 sequence is 16 residues long. The CDR3 nucleotides are TGTGCCATCAGTGATTCTGGGACAGCCCGCGGAAACACCATATATTTT. Amino acids: CAISDSGTARGNTIYF.

The V gene is TRBV19, the J gene TRBJ1-1; D perhaps matches TRBD1 (6 bases). The V gene's germline CDR1 is LNHDA and CDR2 SQIVND (reference sequence). The CDR3 sequence is 12 residues long. Trimming shortened V by 5 bases and J by 7 bases, and 11 bases separated the two germline ends. CDR3 protein: CASSLQGHEAFF. Written as DNA, the CDR3 is TGTGCCAGTAGTTTACAGGGACATGAAGCTTTCTTT.

This chain links TRBV4-3 with TRBJ1-4; 8 bases are a match to TRBD1. The CDR3 loop spans 14 amino acids. In germline, CDR1 is LGHNA, CDR2 YSLEER. The V and J ends lost 0 bases and 8 bases, in that order; junction bases with no gene match: 2. The chain's CDR3 is CASSQDRGREKLFF. The CDR3, as DNA: TGCGCCAGCAGCCAAGACAGGGGGCGGGAAAAACTGTTTTTT.

The chain combines TRBV6-2 or TRBV6-3 with TRBJ2-4, with unresolved D. Germline V gene lookup returns CDR1 MNHEY and CDR2 SVGEGT. V was cut by 2 bases and J by 1 base, with 9 bases left in between. This CDR3 has 15 amino acids. The CDR3 reads CASSYHIGAKNIQYF. The CDR3 bases are TGTGCCAGCAGTTACCACATCGGGGCCAAAAACATTCAGTACTTC.

The CDR3 sequence is CASSVSGIPGDAAKNIQYF. CDR3 bases: TGTGCCAGCAGCGTCTCGGGGATCCCAGGGGATGCGGCCAAAAACATTCAGTACTTC. The chain combines TRBV9 with TRBJ2-4, with TRBD1 as a possible D gene (6 bases). Per the germline V gene, CDR1 is SGDLS and CDR2 is YYNGEE. V lost 2 bases and J lost 1, with 22 bases in between. The CDR3 contains 19 residues.

This clone has just one count. This chain links TRBV9 with TRBJ2-3; 9 positions agree with TRBD1. The CDR3 covers 16 residues. Germline-derived CDR1 and CDR2 are SGDLS and YYNGEE. V lost 2 bases and J lost 0; bases outside the gene matches: 4. The CDR3 bases are TGTGCCAGCAGCGTCAGACAGGGGGTGAGCACAGATACGCAGTATTTT. Residues: CASSVRQGVSTDTQYF.

The rearrangement joins TRBV11-2 to TRBJ2-7; D not certain. This CDR3 comprises 11 residues. Trimming took off 1 base at V and 5 bases at J, with 3 bases between the two ends. Germline V gene lookup returns CDR1 SGHAT and CDR2 FQNNGV. In nucleotides, the CDR3 is TGTGCCAGCAGCTTAGGGCACGAGCAGTACTTC. It specifies CASSLGHEQYF.

V usage is TRBV3-1 (or the pseudogene TRBV3-2) and J usage is TRBJ2-1; 8 bases are a match to TRBD2. The J segment lost 4 bases and the V segment lost 5 bases, leaving 10 bases of the junction unmatched. The length of the CDR3 is 16 residues. In germline, CDR1 is LGHDT, CDR2 YNNKEL (reference sequence). The CDR3 loop is CASSTRRGGPYNEQFF. CDR3 sequence (DNA): TGTGCCAGCAGCACCCGACGGGGGGGCCCTTACAATGAGCAGTTCTTC.

This chain uses TRBV7-9 with TRBJ1-6; a weak D match, TRBD1 (5 bases). Trimming removed 4 bases at V and 8 bases at J, with 12 bases between. The CDR3 has 14 amino acids. Germline loops: CDR1 SEHNR, CDR2 FQNEAQ (reference sequence). CDR3 bases: TGTGCCAGCAGCTCCCAGGGTCTTTATTCACCCCTCCACTTT. Translating gives CASSSQGLYSPLHF.

The CDR3 loop reads CASRDDLAGRKAKNIQYF. CDR3 in DNA: TGTGCCAGCAGAGACGATCTAGCGGGGCGGAAAGCCAAAAACATTCAGTACTTC. The rearrangement joins TRBV2 to TRBJ2-4; 9 bases match TRBD2. CDR3 length equals 18 residues. The V gene's germline CDR1 is SNHLY and CDR2 FYNNEI. V trimming: 6 bases; J trimming: 0 bases; junction bases outside the gene matches: 12.

This chain uses TRBV19 with TRBJ1-5; tentative D call: TRBD1 (5 bases). CDR1 is LNHDA and CDR2 is SQIVND in the germline V gene (reference sequence). The ends were cut back, 10 bases at V and 0 bases at J, with 28 bases in the middle. The CDR3 totals 19 residues. The CDR3 coding sequence is TGTGCCAAACCGGCACAGCACCTCCGGGGGGATGGTAGCAATCAGCCCCAGCATTTT. Its translation is CAKPAQHLRGDGSNQPQHF.

J is TRBJ1-4 and V is TRBV29-1; 9 bases map to TRBD1. Trimming at V came to 4 bases and at J to 0 bases, leaving 3 bases not matched to a gene. Germline V lookup: CDR1 SQVTM, CDR2 ANQGSEA. The length of the CDR3 is 15 residues. The CDR3 coding sequence is TGCAGCGTTGCCCGGACAGGGGCAACTAATGAAAAACTGTTTTTT. Protein product: CSVARTGATNEKLFF.

The chain couples TRBV5-4 to TRBJ1-2, with 8 bases matching TRBD1. V shed 2 bases, J shed 4 bases, and the junction held 10 bases outside the gene matches. The CDR3 has 16 residues. Per the germline V gene, CDR1 is SGHNT and CDR2 is YYREEE (reference sequence). The CDR3 loop reads CASSFPGQGISYGYTF. The CDR3 region has the DNA TGTGCCAGCAGCTTCCCAGGACAGGGCATCAGCTATGGCTACACCTTC.

The chain uses TRBV7-9 and TRBJ2-2; 8 nucleotides agree with TRBD1. The CDR3 extends over 17 amino acids. V gave up 5 bases and J gave up 2 bases; unmatched junction bases: 10. Germline V gene sequence: CDR1 SEHNR, CDR2 FQNEAQ (reference sequence). The DNA for the CDR3 is TGTGCCAGCAGCCCCCTCACAGGGGGTGGTAACACCGGGGAGCTGTTTTTT. Protein: CASSPLTGGGNTGELFF.

This chain connects TRBV9 to TRBJ2-5; 14 nucleotides align to TRBD2. The trim removed 1 base at V and 4 bases at J, leaving 3 bases unmatched. Germline CDR1 SGDLS, CDR2 YYNGEE. The CDR3 totals 16 residues. CDR3 protein: CASSVIGTSGGETQYF. The CDR3 nucleotides are TGTGCCAGCAGCGTAATTGGGACTAGCGGGGGAGAGACCCAGTACTTC.